The 15 T cell receptor beta chains below were found in one sample sequenced in a study of blood T cell repertoires in COVID-19. The table came from immunoSEQ multiplex PCR; TCRdb's copy has only in-frame clones and leaves some out. The sample shows roughly 82,000 clones, approximately 82% of them seen only once. The sample was peripheral blood. The receptors stem from a woman aged 55-70 years with acute or convalescent COVID-19.

The chain carries TRBV5-1 and TRBJ2-3, with 9 nucleotides matching TRBD2. V lost 0 bases, J lost 4 bases, and 6 bases stayed unmatched. CDR1 and CDR2 from the germline V gene are SGHRS and YFSETQ. The CDR3 runs 16 residues. The CDR3 region has the DNA TGCGCCAGCAGCTTGGGGAATAGCGGGGGATCAGATACGCAGTATTTT. It translates to CASSLGNSGGSDTQYF.

The chain couples TRBV7-9 to TRBJ1-2; 9 bases fit TRBD1. Germline CDR1 and CDR2: SEHNR and FQNEAQ (reference sequence). V lost 5 bases to trimming and J lost 6 bases; unmatched junction nucleotides: 4. This CDR3 is built from 13 residues. The CDR3 DNA reads as TGTGCCAGCAGCGCGGGACAGGGCCATGGCTACACCTTC. Translated: CASSAGQGHGYTF.

The chain carries TRBV7-8 and TRBJ2-1, with D possibly matching TRBD2 (6 bases). Germline CDR1 reads SGHVS; CDR2 reads FQNEAQ. V was trimmed by 5 bases and J by 7 bases, leaving 21 bases between them. This CDR3 region has 16 residues. CDR3 region: CASSSPGEPTRNEQFF. Here the CDR3 DNA reads TGTGCCAGCAGCAGCCCGGGGGAGCCCACAAGGAATGAGCAGTTCTTC.

The V call is TRBV11-3, the J call TRBJ1-2, with D possibly TRBD1 on 5 matching bases. The CDR3 covers 12 residues. V was cut by 5 bases and J by 7 bases, with 11 bases left in between. Germline CDR1 SGHNT, CDR2 YENEEA. The DNA for the CDR3 is TGTGCCAGCAGCAAAGCCAGGGTTGGCTACACCTTC. As protein: CASSKARVGYTF.

This chain uses TRBV7-2 with TRBJ1-3; 7 positions match TRBD1. V lost 4 bases and J lost 5; bases outside the gene matches: 8. Germline V gene data show CDR1 as SGHTA and CDR2 as FQGNSA. This CDR3 comprises 15 residues. CDR3 residues: CASSSATGIRNTIYF. For the CDR3, the DNA is TGTGCCAGCAGCTCAGCGACAGGGATTAGAAACACCATATATTTT.

The rearrangement links TRBV20-1 to TRBJ2-5, with D tentatively TRBD1 (5 bases). Trimming cost V 3 bases and J 1 base, with 9 bases left between them. From germline, CDR1 is DFQATT and CDR2 SNEGSKA (reference sequence). The length of the CDR3 is 13 residues. The CDR3, as DNA: TGCAGTGCTAGTCCAGGGATCCAAGAGACCCAGTACTTC. Protein sequence: CSASPGIQETQYF.

The rearrangement uses TRBV7-3 and TRBJ2-7; TRBD1 agrees at 9 bases. After removal of 5 bases from V and 3 bases from J, the junction contained 2 bases not matched to a gene. The CDR3 is 13 amino acids. CDR1 and CDR2 (germline): SGHTA, FQGTGA. CDR3 sequence reads: CASSLTGGYEQYF. The CDR3 bases are TGTGCCAGCAGCCTGACAGGGGGCTACGAGCAGTACTTC.

A few counts support this clone. J is TRBJ1-2 and V is TRBV6-5; maybe TRBD1 (5 bases). The V gene lost 7 bases and the J gene lost 8 bases, with 23 bases spanning the gap. The length of the CDR3 is 15 residues. From germline, CDR1 is MNHEY and CDR2 SVGAGI. The CDR3 is CASTGGDAFFLGYTF. CDR3 bases: TGTGCCAGCACCGGGGGGGACGCCTTTTTTCTGGGCTACACCTTC.

The chain joins TRBV7-2 to TRBJ1-3, with D possibly being TRBD1 (5 bases). Between the trimmed V and J ends, which lost 2 bases and 0 bases, there was a span of 17 bases. The CDR3 loop spans 18 amino acids. Germline V lookup: CDR1 SGHTA, CDR2 FQGNSA. The DNA for the CDR3 is TGTGCCAGCAGCTTACCTGCTGGACACCTAAGCTCTGGAAACACCATATATTTT. As protein: CASSLPAGHLSSGNTIYF.

V is TRBV6-4 and J is TRBJ2-1; no clear D. This CDR3 comprises 11 residues. Trimming pared 6 bases from V and 4 bases from J, leaving 4 bases between. CDR1 MRHNA and CDR2 SNTAGT come from the germline V gene. The CDR3 DNA reads as TGTGCCAGCAGGCAGTACAATGAGCAGTTCTTC. Protein product: CASRQYNEQFF.

The rearrangement joins TRBV13 to TRBJ2-1, with 11 bases identical to TRBD2. The CDR3 loop spans 19 amino acids. V trimming: 5 bases; J trimming: 1 base; junction bases outside the gene matches: 13. Germline values: CDR1 PRHDT, CDR2 FYEKMQ (reference sequence). The CDR3 sequence: CASSISGTSGSWSYNEQFF. Written as DNA, the CDR3 is TGTGCCAGCAGCATATCCGGGACTAGCGGAAGTTGGTCCTACAATGAGCAGTTCTTC.

For the CDR3, the DNA is TGCGCCAGCAGCTTGGATGGTCAGATTAGCAATCAGCCCCAGCATTTT. Amino acids: CASSLDGQISNQPQHF. This rearrangement joins TRBV5-1 to TRBJ1-5; no definite D call. The germline V gene has CDR1 SGHRS and CDR2 YFSETQ. V lost 0 bases and J lost 0, with 10 bases in between. The CDR3 runs to 16 residues.

This clone has more than one count but fewer than ten. The gene calls are TRBV5-1 and TRBJ2-2; 14 nucleotides align to TRBD2. This CDR3 is built from 18 residues. In germline, CDR1 is SGHRS, CDR2 YFSETQ. The J segment lost 7 bases and the V segment lost 5 bases, leaving 13 bases of the junction unmatched. CDR3 protein: CASRAPGLAGVFVGELFF. Written as DNA, the CDR3 is TGCGCCAGCAGGGCCCCGGGACTAGCGGGAGTGTTTGTCGGGGAGCTGTTTTTT.

The chain employs TRBV13 and TRBJ2-1, with 10 positions matching TRBD2. CDR1 and CDR2 (germline): PRHDT, FYEKMQ (reference sequence). V lost 3 bases and J lost 0; bases outside the gene matches: 17. The CDR3 has 21 residues. The CDR3 spells CASSFSLDIEGLADSYNEQFF. The CDR3, as DNA: TGTGCCAGCAGCTTTAGCCTAGATATTGAAGGACTAGCGGACTCCTACAATGAGCAGTTCTTC.

The rearrangement uses TRBV28 and TRBJ1-2; a weak D match, TRBD1 (6 bases). This CDR3 spans 17 amino acids. The germline CDR1 and CDR2 sequences are MDHEN and SYDVKM. V lost 5 bases, J lost 5 bases, and 24 bases lay in between. CDR3: CASSPQGGATFSYGYTF. CDR3 sequence (DNA): TGTGCCAGCAGTCCCCAAGGGGGGGCGACTTTCTCATATGGCTACACCTTC.